This T cell receptor (beta chain) was identified during a study of shared clonotypes between healthy human individuals. TCRdb keeps only in-frame clones here, not all; method: immunoSEQ multiplex PCR. The data contain about 2.1 million clones, 90% to 95% of them singletons. Terminally differentiated effector memory CD45RA+ cells were left out of the naive CD8 fraction, which was CD45RO-negative and positively selected for CCR7. V was cut by 6 bases and J by 4 bases, with 6 bases left in between. The CDR3 totals 11 residues. CDR1 is SGHAT, CDR2 FQNNGV, per germline. This chain joins TRBV11-2 and TRBJ2-5, with D possibly being TRBD1 or TRBD2 (5 bases each). The source is a man younger than 35 in good health. Some clones in this sample may be carry-over from other donors' samples. Sequencing was performed on naive CD8+ T cells from PBMCs. CDR3 bases: TGTGCCAGCAGTGGGGGAGAGACCCAGTACTTC. It specifies CASSGGETQYF.